This T cell receptor beta chain was observed in a study of cytomegalovirus exposure and HLA in healthy donors. At the level of the study: Of all 400 or so donors who were genotyped, 75% to 90% belonged to the Caucasian-associated ancestry cluster. Study-wide results and limits: The availability of immune exposure information extended only to CMV serostatus.

This PCR relied on a set of 60 Vbeta primers and 13 Jbeta primers. TCRdb keeps only in-frame clones here, not all; method: immunoSEQ multiplex PCR. Among about 74,000 clones listed, around 70% were seen once. Germline V gene data show CDR1 as MNHEY and CDR2 as SVGAGI. Trimming left V 7 bases short and J 1 base short, with 11 bases between. The CDR3 totals 14 residues. About this clone: Its antigen remains unknown.

The genes are TRBV6-5 and TRBJ1-3; no firm D call. The sample comprised PBMCs. This receptor was taken from a woman in her forties in good health and CMV-seropositive. Here the CDR3 DNA reads TGTGCCAGCACCCCGGCGGGTTCTGGAAACACCATATATTTT. This gives the protein CASTPAGSGNTIYF.